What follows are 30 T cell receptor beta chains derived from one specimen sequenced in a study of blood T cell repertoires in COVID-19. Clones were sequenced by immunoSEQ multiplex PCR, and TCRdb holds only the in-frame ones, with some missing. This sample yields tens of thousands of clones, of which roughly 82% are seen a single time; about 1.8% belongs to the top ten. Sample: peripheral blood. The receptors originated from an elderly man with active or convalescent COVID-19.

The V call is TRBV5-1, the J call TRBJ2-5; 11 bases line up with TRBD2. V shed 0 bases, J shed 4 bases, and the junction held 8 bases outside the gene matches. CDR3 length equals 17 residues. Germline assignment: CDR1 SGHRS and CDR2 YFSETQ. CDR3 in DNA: TGCGCCAGCAGCTTGGAAGTAGCGGGAGGGCCTGGAGAGACCCAGTACTTC. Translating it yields CASSLEVAGGPGETQYF.

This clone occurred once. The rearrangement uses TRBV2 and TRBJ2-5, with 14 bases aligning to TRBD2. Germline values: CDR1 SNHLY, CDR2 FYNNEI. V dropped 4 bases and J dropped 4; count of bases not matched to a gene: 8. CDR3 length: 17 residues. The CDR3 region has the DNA TGTGCCAGCAGTGGGGGACTAGCGGGAGTCGGGGGAGAGACCCAGTACTTC. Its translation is CASSGGLAGVGGETQYF.

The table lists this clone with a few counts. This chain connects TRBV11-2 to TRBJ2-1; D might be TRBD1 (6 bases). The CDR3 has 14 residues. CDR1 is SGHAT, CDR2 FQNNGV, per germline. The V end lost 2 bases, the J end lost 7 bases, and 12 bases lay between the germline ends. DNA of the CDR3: TGTGCCAGCAGCTTAAACAGGGAAGGGAATGAGCAGTTCTTC. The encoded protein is CASSLNREGNEQFF.

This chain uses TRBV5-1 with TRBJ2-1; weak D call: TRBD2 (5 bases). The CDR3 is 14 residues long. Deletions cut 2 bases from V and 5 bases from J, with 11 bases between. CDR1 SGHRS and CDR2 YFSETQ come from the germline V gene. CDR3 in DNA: TGCGCCAGCAGCTTAATTGATAGCGACAATGAGCAGTTCTTC. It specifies CASSLIDSDNEQFF.

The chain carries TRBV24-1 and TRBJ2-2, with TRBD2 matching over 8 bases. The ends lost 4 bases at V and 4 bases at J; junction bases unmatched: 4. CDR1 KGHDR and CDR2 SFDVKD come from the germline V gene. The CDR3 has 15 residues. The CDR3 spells CATSDMTSATGELFF. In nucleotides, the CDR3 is TGTGCCACCAGTGACATGACTAGCGCCACCGGGGAGCTGTTTTTT.

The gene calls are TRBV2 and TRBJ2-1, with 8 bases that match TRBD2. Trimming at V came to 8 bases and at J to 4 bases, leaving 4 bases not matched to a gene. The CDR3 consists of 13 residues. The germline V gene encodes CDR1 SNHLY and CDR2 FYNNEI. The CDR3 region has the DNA TGTGCCAGCGGGGGACTAGGTTACAATGAGCAGTTCTTC. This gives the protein CASGGLGYNEQFF. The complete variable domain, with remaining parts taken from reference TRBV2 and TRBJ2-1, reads EPEVTQTPSHQVTQMGQEVILRCVPISNHLYFYWYRQILGQKVEFLVSFYNNEISEKSEIFDDQFSVERPDGSNFTLKIRSTKLEDSAMYFCASGGLGYNEQFFGPGTRLTVL.

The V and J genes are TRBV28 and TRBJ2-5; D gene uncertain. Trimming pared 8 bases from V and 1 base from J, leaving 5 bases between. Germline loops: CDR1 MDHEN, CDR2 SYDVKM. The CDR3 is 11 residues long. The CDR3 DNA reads TGTGCCAGCTTCTTCCAAGAGACCCAGTACTTC. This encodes CASFFQETQYF.

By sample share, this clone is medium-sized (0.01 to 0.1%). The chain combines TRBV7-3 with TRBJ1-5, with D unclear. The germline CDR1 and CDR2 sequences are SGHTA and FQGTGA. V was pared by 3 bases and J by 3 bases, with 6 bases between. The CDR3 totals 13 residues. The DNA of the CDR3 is TGTGCCAGCAGCTTTGAGCCCAATCAGCCCCAGCATTTT. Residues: CASSFEPNQPQHF.

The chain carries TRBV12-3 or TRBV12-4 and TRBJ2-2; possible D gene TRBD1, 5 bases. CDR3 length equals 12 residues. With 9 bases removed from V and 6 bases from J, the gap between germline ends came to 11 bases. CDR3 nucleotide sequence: TGTGCCAGTTCCAAAGGGGCCGGGGAGCTGTTTTTT. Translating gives CASSKGAGELFF.

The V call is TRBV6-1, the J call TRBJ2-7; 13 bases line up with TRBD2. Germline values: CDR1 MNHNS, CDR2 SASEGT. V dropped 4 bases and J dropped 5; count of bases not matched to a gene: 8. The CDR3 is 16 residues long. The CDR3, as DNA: TGTGCCAGCAGTGCTCGGACTAGCGGGAGTTCGGACGAGCAGTACTTC. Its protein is CASSARTSGSSDEQYF.

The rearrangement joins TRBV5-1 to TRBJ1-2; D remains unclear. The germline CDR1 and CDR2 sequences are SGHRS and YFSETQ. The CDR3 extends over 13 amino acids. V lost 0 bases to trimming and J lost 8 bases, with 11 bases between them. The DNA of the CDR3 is TGCGCCAGCAGCTTGGAGGCGGCCTTCGGCTACACCTTC. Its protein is CASSLEAAFGYTF. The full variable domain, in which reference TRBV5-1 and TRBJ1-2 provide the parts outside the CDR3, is KAGVTQTPRYLIKTRGQQVTLSCSPISGHRSVSWYQQTPGQGLQFLFEYFSETQRNKGNFPGRFSGRQFSNSRSEMNVSTLELGDSALYLCASSLEAAFGYTFGSGTRLTVV.

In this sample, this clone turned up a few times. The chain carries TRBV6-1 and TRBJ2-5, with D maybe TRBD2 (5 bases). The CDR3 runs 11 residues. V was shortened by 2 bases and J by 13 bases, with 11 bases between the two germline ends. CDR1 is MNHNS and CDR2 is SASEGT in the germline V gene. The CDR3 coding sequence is TGTGCCAGCAGTGAATCCTTGGCGGGGTACTTC. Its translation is CASSESLAGYF.

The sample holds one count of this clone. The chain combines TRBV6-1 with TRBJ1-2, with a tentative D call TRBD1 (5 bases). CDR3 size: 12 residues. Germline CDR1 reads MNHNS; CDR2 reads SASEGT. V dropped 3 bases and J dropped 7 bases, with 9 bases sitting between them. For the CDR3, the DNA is TGTGCCAGCAGTGAGCGGCAGGGTGGCTACACCTTC. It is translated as CASSERQGGYTF.

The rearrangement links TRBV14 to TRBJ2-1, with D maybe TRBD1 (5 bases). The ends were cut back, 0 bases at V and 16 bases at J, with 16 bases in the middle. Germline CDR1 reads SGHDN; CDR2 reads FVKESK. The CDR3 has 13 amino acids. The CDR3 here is CASSQEWAGMLFF. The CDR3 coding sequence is TGTGCCAGCAGCCAAGAATGGGCAGGGATGCTCTTCTTC.

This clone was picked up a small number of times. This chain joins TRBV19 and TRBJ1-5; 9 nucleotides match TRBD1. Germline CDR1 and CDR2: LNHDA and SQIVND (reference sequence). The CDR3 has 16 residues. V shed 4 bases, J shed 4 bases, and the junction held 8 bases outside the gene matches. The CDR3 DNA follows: TGTGCCAGTAGTAAGGGGCCGGGACAGGGTAATCAGCCCCAGCATTTT. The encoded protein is CASSKGPGQGNQPQHF.

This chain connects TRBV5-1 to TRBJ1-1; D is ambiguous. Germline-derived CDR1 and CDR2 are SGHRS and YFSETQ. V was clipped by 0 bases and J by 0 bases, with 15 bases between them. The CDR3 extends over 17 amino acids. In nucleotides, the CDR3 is TGCGCCAGCAGCTTGGGAAGTGCTGGTTCTATGAACACTGAAGCTTTCTTT. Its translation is CASSLGSAGSMNTEAFF.

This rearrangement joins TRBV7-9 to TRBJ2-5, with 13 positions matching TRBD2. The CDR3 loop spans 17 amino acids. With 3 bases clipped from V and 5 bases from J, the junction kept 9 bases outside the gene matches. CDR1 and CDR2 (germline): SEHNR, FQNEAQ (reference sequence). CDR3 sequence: CASSFGLAGEVEETQYF. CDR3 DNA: TGTGCCAGCAGCTTTGGACTAGCGGGAGAGGTGGAGGAGACCCAGTACTTC.

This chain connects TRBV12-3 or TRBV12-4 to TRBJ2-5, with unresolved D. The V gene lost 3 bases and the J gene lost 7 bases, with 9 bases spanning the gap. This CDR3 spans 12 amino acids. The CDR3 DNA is TGTGCCAGCAGTTTTCCCGAAGCGACCCAGTACTTC. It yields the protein CASSFPEATQYF.

The CDR3 reads CASSRAGTSGSNEQFF. CDR3 coding DNA: TGTGCCAGCAGCCGTGCCGGGACTAGCGGGAGTAATGAGCAGTTCTTC. The chain uses TRBV27 and TRBJ2-1; 14 bases line up with TRBD2. V dropped 6 bases and J dropped 7; count of bases not matched to a gene: 8. CDR1 is MNHEY and CDR2 is SMNVEV in the germline V gene (reference sequence). The CDR3 has 16 residues.

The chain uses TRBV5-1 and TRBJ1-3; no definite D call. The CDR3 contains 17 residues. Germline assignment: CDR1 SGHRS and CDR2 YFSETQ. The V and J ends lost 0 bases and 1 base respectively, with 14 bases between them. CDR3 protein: CASSLVGSGESGNTIYF. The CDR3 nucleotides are TGCGCCAGCAGCTTGGTCGGCAGCGGGGAGTCTGGAAACACCATATATTTT. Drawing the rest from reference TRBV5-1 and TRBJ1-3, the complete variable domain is KAGVTQTPRYLIKTRGQQVTLSCSPISGHRSVSWYQQTPGQGLQFLFEYFSETQRNKGNFPGRFSGRQFSNSRSEMNVSTLELGDSALYLCASSLVGSGESGNTIYFGEGSWLTVV.

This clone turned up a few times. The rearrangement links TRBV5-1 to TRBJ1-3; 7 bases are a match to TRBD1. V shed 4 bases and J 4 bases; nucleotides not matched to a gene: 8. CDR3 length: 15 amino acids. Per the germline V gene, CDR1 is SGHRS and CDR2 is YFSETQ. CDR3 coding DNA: TGCGCCAGCAGCAAGGGACAGCCTGGGGGAAACACCATATATTTT. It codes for CASSKGQPGGNTIYF.

The CDR3: CASSVGGTGTYEQYF. The CDR3 nucleotides are TGTGCCAGCAGCGTAGGTGGGACAGGGACCTACGAGCAGTACTTC. The chain has TRBV9 and TRBJ2-7; 9 bases line up with TRBD1. The germline V gene encodes CDR1 SGDLS and CDR2 YYNGEE. V was pared by 0 bases and J by 2 bases, with 3 bases of the junction left unmatched. The CDR3 runs to 15 residues.

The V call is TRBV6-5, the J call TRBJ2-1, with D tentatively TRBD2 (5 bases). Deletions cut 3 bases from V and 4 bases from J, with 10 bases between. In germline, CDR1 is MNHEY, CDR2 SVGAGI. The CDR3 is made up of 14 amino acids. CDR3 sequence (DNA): TGTGCCAGCAGTTATGGTCTAGCTTACAATGAGCAGTTCTTC. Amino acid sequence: CASSYGLAYNEQFF.

CDR3 region: CASSLEAGVTYEQYF. Written as DNA, the CDR3 is TGCGCCAGCAGCTTGGAGGCAGGGGTAACCTACGAGCAGTACTTC. The chain joins TRBV5-1 to TRBJ2-7, with TRBD1 as a possible D gene (6 bases). The CDR3 is made up of 15 amino acids. CDR1 and CDR2 from the germline V gene are SGHRS and YFSETQ. Trimming left V 0 bases short and J 2 bases short, with 12 bases between. The whole variable domain, remainder taken from reference TRBV5-1 and TRBJ2-7, is KAGVTQTPRYLIKTRGQQVTLSCSPISGHRSVSWYQQTPGQGLQFLFEYFSETQRNKGNFPGRFSGRQFSNSRSEMNVSTLELGDSALYLCASSLEAGVTYEQYFGPGTRLTVT.

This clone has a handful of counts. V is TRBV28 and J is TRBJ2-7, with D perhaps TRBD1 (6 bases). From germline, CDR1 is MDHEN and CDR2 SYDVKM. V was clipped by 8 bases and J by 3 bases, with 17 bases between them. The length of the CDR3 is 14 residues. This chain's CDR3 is CASFQPGQVYEQYF. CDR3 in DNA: TGTGCCAGCTTCCAACCGGGACAAGTCTACGAGCAGTACTTC.

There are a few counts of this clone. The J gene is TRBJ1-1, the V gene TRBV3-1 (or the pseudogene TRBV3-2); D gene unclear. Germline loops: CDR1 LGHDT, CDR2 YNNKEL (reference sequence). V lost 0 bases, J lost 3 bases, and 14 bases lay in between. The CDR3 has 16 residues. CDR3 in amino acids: CASSQDFLGRDTEAFF. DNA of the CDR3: TGTGCCAGCAGCCAAGATTTCCTCGGGAGGGACACTGAAGCTTTCTTT.

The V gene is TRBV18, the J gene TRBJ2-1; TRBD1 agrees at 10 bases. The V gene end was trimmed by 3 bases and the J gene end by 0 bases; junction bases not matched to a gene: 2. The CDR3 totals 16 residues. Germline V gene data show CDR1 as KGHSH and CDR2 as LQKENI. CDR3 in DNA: TGTGCCAGCTCACCGACAGGGGGCCCCTCCTACAATGAGCAGTTCTTC. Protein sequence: CASSPTGGPSYNEQFF.

The CDR3 nucleotides read TGTGCCAGCCGTTTGACAACGAACACCGGGGAGCTGTTTTTT. Translated: CASRLTTNTGELFF. The chain links TRBV6-6 to TRBJ2-2; no clear D gene. CDR1 is MNHNY and CDR2 is SVGAGI in the germline V gene (reference sequence). The CDR3 is made up of 14 amino acids. Trimming took 8 bases from V and 0 from J, leaving 10 bases between them.

The CDR3 sequence is CASSLGPKEDTEAFF. In nucleotides, the CDR3 is TGTGCCAGCAGCTTAGGCCCAAAAGAGGACACTGAAGCTTTCTTT. The genes are TRBV7-6 and TRBJ1-1, with unresolved D. The CDR3 is 15 amino acids. The V end lost 1 base, the J end lost 3 bases, and 12 bases lay between the germline ends. The germline gives CDR1 SGHVS, CDR2 FNYEAQ.

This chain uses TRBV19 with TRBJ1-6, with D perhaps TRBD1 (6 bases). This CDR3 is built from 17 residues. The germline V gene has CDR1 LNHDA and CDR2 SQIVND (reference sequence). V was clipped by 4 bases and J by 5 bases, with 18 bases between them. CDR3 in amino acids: CASSKRGPGDNNSPLHF. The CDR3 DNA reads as TGTGCCAGTAGTAAGCGTGGGCCAGGGGATAATAATTCACCCCTCCACTTT.